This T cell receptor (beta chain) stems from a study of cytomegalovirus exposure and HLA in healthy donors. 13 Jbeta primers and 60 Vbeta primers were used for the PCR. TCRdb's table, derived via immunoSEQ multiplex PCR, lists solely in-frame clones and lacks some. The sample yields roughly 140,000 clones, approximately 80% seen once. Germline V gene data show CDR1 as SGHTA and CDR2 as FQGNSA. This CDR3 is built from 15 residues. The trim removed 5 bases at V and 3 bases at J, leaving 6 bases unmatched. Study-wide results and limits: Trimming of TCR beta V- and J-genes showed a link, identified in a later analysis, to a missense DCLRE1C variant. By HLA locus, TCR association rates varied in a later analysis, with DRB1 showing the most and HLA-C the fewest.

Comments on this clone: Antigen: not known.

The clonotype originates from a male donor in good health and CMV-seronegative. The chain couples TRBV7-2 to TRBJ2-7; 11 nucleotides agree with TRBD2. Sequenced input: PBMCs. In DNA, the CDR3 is TGTGCCAGCAGCAAACTAGCGGGGGACTTCTACGAGCAGTACTTC. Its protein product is CASSKLAGDFYEQYF.